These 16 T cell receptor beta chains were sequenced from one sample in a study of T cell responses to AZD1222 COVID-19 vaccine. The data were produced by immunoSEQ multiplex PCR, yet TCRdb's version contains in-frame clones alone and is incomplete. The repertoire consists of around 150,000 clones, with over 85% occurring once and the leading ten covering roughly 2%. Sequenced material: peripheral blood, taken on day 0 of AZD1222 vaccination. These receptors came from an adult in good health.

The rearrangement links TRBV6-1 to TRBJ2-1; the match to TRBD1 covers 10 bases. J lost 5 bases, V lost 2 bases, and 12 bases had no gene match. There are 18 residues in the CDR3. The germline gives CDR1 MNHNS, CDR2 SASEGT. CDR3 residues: CASSEYGILGQGDNEQFF. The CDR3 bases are TGTGCCAGCAGTGAATATGGGATTCTTGGACAGGGGGACAATGAGCAGTTCTTC.

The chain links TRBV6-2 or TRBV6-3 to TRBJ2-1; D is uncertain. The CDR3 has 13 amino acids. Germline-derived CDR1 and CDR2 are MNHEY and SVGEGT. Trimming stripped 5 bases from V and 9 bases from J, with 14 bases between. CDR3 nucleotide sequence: TGTGCCAGCAGTATCACTAAGGAAGGTGAGCAGTTCTTC. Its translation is CASSITKEGEQFF.

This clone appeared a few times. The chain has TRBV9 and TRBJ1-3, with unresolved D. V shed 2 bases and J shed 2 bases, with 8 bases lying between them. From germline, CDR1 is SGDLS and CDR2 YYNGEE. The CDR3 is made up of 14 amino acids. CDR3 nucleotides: TGTGCCAGCAGCGTCGATTTTCCTGGAAACACCATATATTTT. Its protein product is CASSVDFPGNTIYF.

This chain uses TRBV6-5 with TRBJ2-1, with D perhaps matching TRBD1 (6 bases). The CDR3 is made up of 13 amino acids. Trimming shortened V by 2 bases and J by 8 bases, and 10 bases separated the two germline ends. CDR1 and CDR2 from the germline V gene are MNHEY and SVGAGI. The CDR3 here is CASSYGRGDEQFF. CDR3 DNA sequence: TGTGCCAGCAGTTACGGCAGGGGCGATGAGCAGTTCTTC.

The CDR3 is CASSQEGRIWPQHF. CDR3 coding DNA: TGTGCCAGCAGCCAAGAGGGAAGGATTTGGCCCCAGCATTTT. This chain uses TRBV3-1 (or the pseudogene TRBV3-2) with TRBJ1-5; D not resolved. Germline V gene lookup returns CDR1 LGHDT and CDR2 YNNKEL (reference sequence). V was cut by 0 bases and J by 9 bases, with 12 bases left in between. CDR3 length: 14 amino acids.

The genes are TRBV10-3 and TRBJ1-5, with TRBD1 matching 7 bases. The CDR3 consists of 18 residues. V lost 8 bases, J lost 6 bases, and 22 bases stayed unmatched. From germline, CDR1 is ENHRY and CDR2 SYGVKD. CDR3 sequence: CAIGEQGRGRPLPQPQHF. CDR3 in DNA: TGTGCCATCGGAGAGCAGGGCAGGGGGAGGCCCCTTCCTCAGCCCCAGCATTTT.

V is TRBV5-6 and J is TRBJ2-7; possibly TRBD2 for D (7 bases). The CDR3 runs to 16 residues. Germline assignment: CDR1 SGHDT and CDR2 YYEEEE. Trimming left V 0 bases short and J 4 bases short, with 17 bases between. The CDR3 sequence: CASSLGARGAVYEQYF. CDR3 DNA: TGTGCCAGCAGCTTGGGGGCCCGGGGGGCCGTATACGAGCAGTACTTC.

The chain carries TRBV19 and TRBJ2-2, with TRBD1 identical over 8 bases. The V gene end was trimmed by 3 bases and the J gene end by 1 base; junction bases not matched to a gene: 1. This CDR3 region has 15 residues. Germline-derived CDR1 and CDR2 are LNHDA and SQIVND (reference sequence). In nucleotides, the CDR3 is TGTGCCAGTAGTATTGGGACAGGGAACACCGGGGAGCTGTTTTTT. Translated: CASSIGTGNTGELFF.

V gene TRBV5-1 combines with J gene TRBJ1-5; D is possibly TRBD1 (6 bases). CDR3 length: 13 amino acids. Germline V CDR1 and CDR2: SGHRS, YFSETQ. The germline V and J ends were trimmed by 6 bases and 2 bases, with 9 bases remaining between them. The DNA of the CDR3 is TGCGCCAGCACTAGACAGGGCAATCAGCCCCAGCATTTT. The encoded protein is CASTRQGNQPQHF. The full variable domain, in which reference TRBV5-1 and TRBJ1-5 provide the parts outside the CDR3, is KAGVTQTPRYLIKTRGQQVTLSCSPISGHRSVSWYQQTPGQGLQFLFEYFSETQRNKGNFPGRFSGRQFSNSRSEMNVSTLELGDSALYLCASTRQGNQPQHFGDGTRLSIL.

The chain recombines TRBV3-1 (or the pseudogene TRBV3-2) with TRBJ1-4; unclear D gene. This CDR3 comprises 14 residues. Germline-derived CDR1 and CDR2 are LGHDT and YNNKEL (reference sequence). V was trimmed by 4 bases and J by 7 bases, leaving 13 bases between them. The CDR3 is CASSLRGAGEKLFF. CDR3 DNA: TGTGCCAGCAGCCTACGGGGTGCTGGTGAAAAACTGTTTTTT.

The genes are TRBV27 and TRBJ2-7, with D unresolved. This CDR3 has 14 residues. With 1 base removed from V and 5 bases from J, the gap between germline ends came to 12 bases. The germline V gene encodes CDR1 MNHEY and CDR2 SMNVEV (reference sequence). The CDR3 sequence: CASSLLMGSNEQYF. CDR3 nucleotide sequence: TGTGCCAGCAGTTTATTGATGGGAAGCAACGAGCAGTACTTC.

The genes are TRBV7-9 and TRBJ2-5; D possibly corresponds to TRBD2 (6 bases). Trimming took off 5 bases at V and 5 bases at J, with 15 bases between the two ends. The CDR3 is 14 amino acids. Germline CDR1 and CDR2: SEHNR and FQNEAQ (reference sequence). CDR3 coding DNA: TGTGCCAGCAGCCTAATGGAGGGCCGGGAGACCCAGTACTTC. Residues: CASSLMEGRETQYF.

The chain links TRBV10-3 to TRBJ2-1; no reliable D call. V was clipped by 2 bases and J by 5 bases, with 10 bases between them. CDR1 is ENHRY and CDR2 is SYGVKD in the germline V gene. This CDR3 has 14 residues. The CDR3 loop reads CAISEPALNNEQFF. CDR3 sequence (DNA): TGTGCCATCAGTGAGCCGGCTCTAAACAATGAGCAGTTCTTC.

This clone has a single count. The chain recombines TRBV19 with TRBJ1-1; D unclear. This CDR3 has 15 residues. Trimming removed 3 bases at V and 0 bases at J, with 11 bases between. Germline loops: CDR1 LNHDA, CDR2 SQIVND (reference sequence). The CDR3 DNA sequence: TGTGCCAGTAGTATTATCCGAGAACTGAACACTGAAGCTTTCTTT. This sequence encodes CASSIIRELNTEAFF.

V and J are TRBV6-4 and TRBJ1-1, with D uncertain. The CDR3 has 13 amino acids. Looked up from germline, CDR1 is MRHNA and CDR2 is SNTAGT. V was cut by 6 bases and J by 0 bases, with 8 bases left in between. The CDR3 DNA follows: TGTGCCAGCAGCCCCGGACTGAACACTGAAGCTTTCTTT. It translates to CASSPGLNTEAFF.

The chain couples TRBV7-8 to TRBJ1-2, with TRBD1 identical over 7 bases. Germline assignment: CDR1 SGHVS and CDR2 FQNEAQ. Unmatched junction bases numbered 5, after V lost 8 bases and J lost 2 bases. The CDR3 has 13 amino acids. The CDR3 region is CASSGQLNYGYTF. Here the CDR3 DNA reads TGTGCCAGCTCGGGACAGTTGAACTATGGCTACACCTTC.